This entry concerns a single TCR beta chain. Its antigen is still unknown. The entry originates in a study of T-cell reconstitution after alpha-beta-depleted transplantation in children. Regarding the study as a whole: High day-60 TCRbeta diversity in some patients came from surviving recipient T cells and thymic progenitors. There were reportedly several hundred expanded graft clones from which alpha-beta T cells came about two months after transplant.

Molecular barcoding with unique molecular identifiers was used for the TCRbeta library. TCRdb reprocessed the PCR reads via MiXCR and lists one record per CDR3 protein. The sample holds 800,000 to 1,000,000 distinct CDR3 sequences, around 30% seen once. This CDR3 spans 12 amino acids. V was clipped by 5 bases and J by 3 bases, with 4 bases between them. The sequence was collected from a boy under three years old who had a stem cell transplant for SCID, so the T cells may come from the graft donor. The chain joins TRBV12-3 or TRBV12-4 to TRBJ1-4; D remains ambiguous. Sequenced material: PBMCs, mostly from graft donor cells, taken 360 days after TCRalphabeta/CD19-depleted stem cell transplant. In DNA form, the CDR3 reads TGTGCCAGCAGTCCAGCTAATGAAAAACTGTTTTTT. This translates into CASSPANEKLFF.